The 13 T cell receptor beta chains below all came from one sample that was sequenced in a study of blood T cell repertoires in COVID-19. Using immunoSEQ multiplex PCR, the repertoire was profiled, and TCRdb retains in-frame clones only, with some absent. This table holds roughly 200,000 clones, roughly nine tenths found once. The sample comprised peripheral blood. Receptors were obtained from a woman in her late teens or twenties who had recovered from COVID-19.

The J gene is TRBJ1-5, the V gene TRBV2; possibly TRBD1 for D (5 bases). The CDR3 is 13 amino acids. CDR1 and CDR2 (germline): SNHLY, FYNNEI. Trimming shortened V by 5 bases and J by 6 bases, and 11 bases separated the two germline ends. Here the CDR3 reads CASSLWGGQPQHF. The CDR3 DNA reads TGTGCCAGCAGTCTATGGGGGGGTCAGCCCCAGCATTTT.

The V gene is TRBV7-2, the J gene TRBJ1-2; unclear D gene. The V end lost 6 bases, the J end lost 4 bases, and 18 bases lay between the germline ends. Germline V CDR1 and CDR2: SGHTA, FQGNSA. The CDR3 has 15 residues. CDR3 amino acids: CASRPRPTRGYGYTF. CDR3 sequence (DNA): TGTGCCAGCAGACCCAGACCCACACGAGGCTATGGCTACACCTTC. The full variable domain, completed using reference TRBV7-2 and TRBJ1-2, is GAGVSQSPSNKVTEKGKDVELRCDPISGHTALYWYRQSLGQGLEFLIYFQGNSAPDKSGLPSDRFSAERTGGSVSTLTIQRTQQEDSAVYLCASRPRPTRGYGYTFGSGTRLTVV.

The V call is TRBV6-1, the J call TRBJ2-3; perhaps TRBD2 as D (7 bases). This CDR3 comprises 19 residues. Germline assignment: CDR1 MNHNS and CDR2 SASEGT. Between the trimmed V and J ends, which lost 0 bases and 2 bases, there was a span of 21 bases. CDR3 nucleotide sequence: TGTGCCAGCAGTGAAGCGCTTCGGGGGGCAGGGACCCCCACAGATACGCAGTATTTT. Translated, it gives CASSEALRGAGTPTDTQYF.

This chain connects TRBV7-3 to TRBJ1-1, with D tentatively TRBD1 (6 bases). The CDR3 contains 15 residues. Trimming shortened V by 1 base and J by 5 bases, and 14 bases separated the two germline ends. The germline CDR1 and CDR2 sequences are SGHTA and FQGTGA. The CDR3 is CASSLMGGLLTEAFF. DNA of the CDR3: TGTGCCAGCAGCTTAATGGGGGGGCTCCTGACTGAAGCTTTCTTT.

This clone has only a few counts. The CDR3 sequence: CSVVTGRGYEQYF. As DNA, the CDR3 is TGCAGCGTTGTAACGGGCAGGGGCTACGAGCAGTACTTC. The chain is built from TRBV29-1 and TRBJ2-7, with a tentative D call TRBD1 (6 bases). The length of the CDR3 is 13 residues. Trimming shortened V by 4 bases and J by 3 bases, and 13 bases separated the two germline ends. Germline V gene data show CDR1 as SQVTM and CDR2 as ANQGSEA.

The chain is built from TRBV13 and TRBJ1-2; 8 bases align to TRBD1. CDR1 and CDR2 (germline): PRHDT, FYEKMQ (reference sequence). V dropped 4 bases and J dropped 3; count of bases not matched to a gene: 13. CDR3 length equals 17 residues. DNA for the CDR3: TGTGCCAGCAGCTCCCCCTCCAGGGGGCGGCGGGACTATGGCTACACCTTC. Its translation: CASSSPSRGRRDYGYTF.

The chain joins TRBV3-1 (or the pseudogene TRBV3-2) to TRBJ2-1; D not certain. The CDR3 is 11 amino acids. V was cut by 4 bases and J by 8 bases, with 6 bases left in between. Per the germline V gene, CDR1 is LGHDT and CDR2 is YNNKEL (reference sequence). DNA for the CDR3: TGTGCCAGCAGCCGCGGCGATGAGCAGTTCTTC. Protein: CASSRGDEQFF.

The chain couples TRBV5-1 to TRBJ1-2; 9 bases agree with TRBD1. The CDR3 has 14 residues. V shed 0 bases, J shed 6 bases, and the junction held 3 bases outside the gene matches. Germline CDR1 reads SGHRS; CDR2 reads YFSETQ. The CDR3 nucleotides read TGCGCCAGCAGCTTGGACAGGGGGCTGGATGGCTACACCTTC. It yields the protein CASSLDRGLDGYTF.

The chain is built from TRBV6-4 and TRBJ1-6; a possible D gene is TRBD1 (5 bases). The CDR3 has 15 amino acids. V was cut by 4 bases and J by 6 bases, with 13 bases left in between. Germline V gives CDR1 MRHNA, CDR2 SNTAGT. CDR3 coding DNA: TGTGCCAGCAGTGCTAGGGGAGGCGGTAATTCACCCCTCCACTTT. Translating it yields CASSARGGGNSPLHF.

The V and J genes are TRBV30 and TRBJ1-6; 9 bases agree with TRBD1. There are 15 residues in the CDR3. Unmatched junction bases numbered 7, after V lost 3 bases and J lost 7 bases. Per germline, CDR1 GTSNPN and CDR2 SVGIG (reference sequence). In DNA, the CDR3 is TGTGCCTGGAGCGGGCCGGGACAGGGAAATTCACCCCTCCACTTT. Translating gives CAWSGPGQGNSPLHF.

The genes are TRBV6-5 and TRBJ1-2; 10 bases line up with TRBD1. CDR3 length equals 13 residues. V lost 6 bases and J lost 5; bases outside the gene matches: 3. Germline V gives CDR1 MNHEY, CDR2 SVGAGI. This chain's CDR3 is CASRTGGRYGYTF. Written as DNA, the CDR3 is TGTGCCAGCAGGACAGGGGGCCGGTATGGCTACACCTTC.

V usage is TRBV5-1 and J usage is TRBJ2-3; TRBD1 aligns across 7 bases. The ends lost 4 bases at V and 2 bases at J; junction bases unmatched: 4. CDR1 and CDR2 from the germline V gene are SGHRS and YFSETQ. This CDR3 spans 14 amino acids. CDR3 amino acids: CASSLDRSTDTQYF. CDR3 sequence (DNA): TGCGCCAGCAGCCTGGACAGGTCCACAGATACGCAGTATTTT. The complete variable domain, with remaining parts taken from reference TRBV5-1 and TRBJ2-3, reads KAGVTQTPRYLIKTRGQQVTLSCSPISGHRSVSWYQQTPGQGLQFLFEYFSETQRNKGNFPGRFSGRQFSNSRSEMNVSTLELGDSALYLCASSLDRSTDTQYFGPGTRLTVL.

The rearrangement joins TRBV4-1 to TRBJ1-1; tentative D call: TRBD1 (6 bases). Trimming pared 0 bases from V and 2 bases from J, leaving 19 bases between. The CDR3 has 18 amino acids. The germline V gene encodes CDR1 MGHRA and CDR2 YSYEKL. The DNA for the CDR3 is TGCGCCAGCAGCCAAGAACAGGGAATCTGGGGCTCCAACACTGAAGCTTTCTTT. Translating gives CASSQEQGIWGSNTEAFF.